The present entry profiles one T cell receptor beta chain with its context. The antigen is unknown. The germline V gene has CDR1 SQVTM and CDR2 ANQGSEA. This CDR3 contains 12 residues. Primers used in a second PCR of roughly 6 to 12 cycles were a sample-barcoded 5' primer and a J-beta primer mix. TCRdb re-called the 5' RACE reads with MiXCR, one entry per CDR3 protein. The repertoire holds around 710,000 distinct CDR3 sequences, roughly 45% seen once, with 20% to 25% in the top ten. This sample was included in a study of blood T cells in healthy people across ages. Isolation of PBMCs gave at least 7 million cells per sample. Study conclusions and caveats: It was held that the diversity estimates obtained from one million T cells were underestimates.

Sequencing input: blood. This rearrangement joins TRBV29-1 to TRBJ2-7, with 7 nucleotides matching TRBD1. The DNA matches TRBJ2-5 better at its end, which makes the J call doubtful. This sequence was found in a woman aged 55-69 years in good health. The CDR3 region is CSAEQGLETQYF. Here the CDR3 DNA reads TGCAGCGCCGAACAGGGGTTGGAGACCCAGTACTTC.